These T cell receptor beta chains were read from a single sample in a study of STAT3 mutations in large granular lymphocyte leukemia. The assay was immunoSEQ multiplex PCR, and TCRdb's table has in-frame clones only and misses some. The profile shows about 5,500 clones, 90% to 95% of them singletons. Sequences were obtained from peripheral blood mononuclear cells. The receptor set was obtained from a man aged 55 to 70 with T-cell large granular lymphocyte leukemia. Some clones in this sample may be carry-over from other donors' samples. The CDR3 runs from the conserved cysteine through the conserved F or W. D genes are given only for firm matches. Not every row has a clone size; where given, it reads once, few, many or a size class.

>TRBV19|-|-|TRBJ2-4
TGTGCCAGTACCCCGGGACACAAAAACATTCAGTACTTC
CASTPGHKNIQYF
>TRBV10-3|-|-|TRBJ2-7
TGTGCCATCAGTGAGGGCCAACACTACGAGCAGTACTTC
CAISEGQHYEQYF
>TRBV12-5|-|-|TRBJ1-1
TGTGCTAGTGCACAAGGGGCATGGGACACTGAAGCTTTCTTT
CASAQGAWDTEAFF
>TRBV19|-|-|TRBJ2-5
TGTGCCAGTAGTGTCGCACGGGGGCCTGAAGAGACCCAGTACTTC
CASSVARGPEETQYF
>TRBV29-1|-|-|TRBJ2-1
TGCAGCTCCGGAGGTTCCTACAATGAGCAGTTCTTC
CSSGGSYNEQFF
>TRBV7-3|TRBD2|-|TRBJ2-7
TGTGCCAGCAGTCGGGGAATAGCGGGAGCCTACGAGCAGTACTTC
CASSRGIAGAYEQYF
>TRBV7-7|-|-|TRBJ2-5
TGTGCTAGCAGCTTAGGAAGGGACGAGACCCAGTACTTC
CASSLGRDETQYF
>TRBV7-9|-|-|TRBJ2-5
TGTGCCAGCAGCTTAGCTGGGGGGGAGACCCAGTACTTC
CASSLAGGETQYF
>TRBV5-1|TRBD1|-|TRBJ2-2
TGCGCCAGCAGCTCGATGGGACAGGGAAACACCGGGGAGCTGTTTTTT
CASSSMGQGNTGELFF
>TRBV10-1|-|-|TRBJ1-1
TGCGCCAGCAGTGTGGGGTTAGGAACTGAAGCTTTCTTT
CASSVGLGTEAFF
>TRBV19|-|-|TRBJ2-7
TGTGCCAGTAGTTTCACGACAGCCTACGAGCAGTACTTC
CASSFTTAYEQYF
>TRBV7-9|-|-|TRBJ2-4
TGTGCCAGCAGCTTGGGGGCCGGGGTAGGAAAAAACATTCAGTACTTC
CASSLGAGVGKNIQYF
>TRBV7-9|TRBD1|-|TRBJ1-2
TGTGCCAGCAGCGTACAACAGGGGGCGCAAGGCTACACCTTC
CASSVQQGAQGYTF
>TRBV5-1|-|-|TRBJ1-2
TGCGCCAGCAGCTCGGACGGCGCCTATGGCTACACCTTC
CASSSDGAYGYTF
>TRBV5-1|TRBD1|-|TRBJ2-7
TGCGCCAGCAGCAGATCGGTCTCAGGACAGGGCATCCCCTACGAGCAGTACTTC
CASSRSVSGQGIPYEQYF
>TRBV25-1|TRBD1|-|TRBJ1-2
TGTGCCAGCAGTGAATTGGGACAGAACTATGGCTACACCTTC
CASSELGQNYGYTF
>TRBV6-1|-|-|TRBJ1-2
TGTGCCAGCAGTGAATCGGCCAGCTCCTATGGCTACACCTTC
CASSESASSYGYTF
>TRBV5-1|TRBD1|once|TRBJ2-1
TGCGCCAGCAGCATCCCGACGGACAGGTACAATGAGCAGTTCTTC
CASSIPTDRYNEQFF
>TRBV27|TRBD2|-|TRBJ2-3
TGTGCCAGCAGTCCACTAGCGGGAGCTGGCACAGATACGCAGTATTTT
CASSPLAGAGTDTQYF
>TRBV18|TRBD2|once|TRBJ2-7
TGTGCCAGCTCACGTCAACTAGCGGACTATTCCTACGAGCAGTACTTC
CASSRQLADYSYEQYF
>TRBV28|TRBD2|-|TRBJ2-3
TGTGCCAGCAGTTTTAGGACTAGCGGGAGTATAGATACGCAGTATTTT
CASSFRTSGSIDTQYF
>TRBV5-1|-|-|TRBJ2-5
TGCGCCAGCAGCTCGCAAGAGACCCAGTACTTC
CASSSQETQYF
>TRBV5-4|TRBD1|-|TRBJ1-2
TGTGCCAGCAGCCCGCGGACAGGGGTTGATGGCTACACCTTC
CASSPRTGVDGYTF
>TRBV9|-|-|TRBJ2-5
TGTGCCAGCAGCGAATCCGGGACATCAGGAGAGACCCAGTACTTC
CASSESGTSGETQYF
>TRBV5-1|TRBD2|-|TRBJ2-6
TGCGCCAGCACCCTTCTAGCGGGAACTGGGGCCAACGTCCTGACTTTC
CASTLLAGTGANVLTF
>TRBV12-5|-|-|TRBJ1-2
TGTGCTAGTGGCCTGAATGGCTACACCTTC
CASGLNGYTF
>TRBV14|TRBD1|-|TRBJ1-2
TGTGCCAGCAGCCAGACAGGGTACTTCGATGGCTACACCTTC
CASSQTGYFDGYTF
>TRBV7-2|-|-|TRBJ2-5
TGTGCCAGCAGCCTGACTCCAACCCAGTACTTC
CASSLTPTQYF
>TRBV4-3|-|-|TRBJ1-2
TGCGCCAGCAGCCAAGACGTTATCCGGGACCCAATTGGGTATGGCTACACCTTC
CASSQDVIRDPIGYGYTF
>TRBV7-9|-|-|TRBJ1-1
TGTGCCAGCAGCGCAGCTACGGGGGATGGAAACACTGAAGCTTTCTTT
CASSAATGDGNTEAFF
>TRBV7-9|-|-|TRBJ2-7
TGTGCCAGCAGCTTAGATGCCCGCGAGCAGTACTTC
CASSLDAREQYF
>TRBV19|TRBD2|-|TRBJ2-3
TGTGCCAGTATGGGGCTACTAGCGGGAGGCCAGGATACGCAGTATTTT
CASMGLLAGGQDTQYF
>TRBV19|-|-|TRBJ1-2
TGTGCCAGTAGTATTGAGGGAGCTAACTATGGCTACACCTTC
CASSIEGANYGYTF
>TRBV6-6|-|-|TRBJ1-1
TGTGCCAGCAGTTACGGCTGGGGCACTGAAGCTTTCTTT
CASSYGWGTEAFF
>TRBV28|-|-|TRBJ2-3
TGTGCCAGCAGTTTAAGGAAACCTGGTACGCAGTATTTT
CASSLRKPGTQYF
>TRBV27|-|-|TRBJ2-5
TGTGCCAGCAGTCCAGGGGCAGAGACCCAGTACTTC
CASSPGAETQYF
>TRBV18|TRBD2|-|TRBJ2-5
TGTGCCAGCTCCCCGGGACTAGCGGGATTACAAGAGACCCAGTACTTC
CASSPGLAGLQETQYF
>TRBV10-3|TRBD2|-|TRBJ2-3
TGTGCCATCAGGCTGACTAGCGGGAGCACAGATACGCAGTATTTT
CAIRLTSGSTDTQYF
>TRBV30|TRBD2|few|TRBJ2-7
TGTGCCTGGAGTAATACGGCGGGAGAGAGCTACGAGCAGTACTTC
CAWSNTAGESYEQYF
>TRBV5-1|-|-|TRBJ1-1
TGCGCCAGCAGCTTGGGGCCCAGCGCCGAAGCTTTCTTT
CASSLGPSAEAFF
>TRBV7-9|TRBD1|-|TRBJ2-1
TGTGCCAGCAGCACTAGGACAGGCCGGGATGAGCAGTTCTTC
CASSTRTGRDEQFF